The entry below describes one T cell receptor beta chain. There are a few counts of this clone. The antigen it binds to is not known. It has no much larger one-base neighbor in the sample; base qualities were not kept. In total, over 600 healthy bone marrow donors made up the cohort. Cohort members were all nominally healthy when sampled, although unrecorded immune exposures were likely present. The donor tested CMV seronegative, placing the donor among the 350 or so seronegative members of the cohort. A peripheral blood sample was provided by each donor, and peripheral blood mononuclear cells were used for TCR beta sequencing. The Qiagen DNeasy Blood Extraction Kit was used to extract genomic DNA from the blood cell samples. The data were taken from a study of cytomegalovirus exposure and HLA in healthy donors (dated by TCRdb to between 2016 and 2019). Some background on the complete study: In an earlier analysis of approximately 640 of the donors, about 270 Gb of sequence data and approximately 120 million unique TCR beta sequences from 150 million to 200 million T cells were reported. An early release that covered roughly 600 HLA-typed donors contained approximately 300 gigabases of sequencing data and around 80 million unique TCR sequences. Of the 300 to 500 genotyped donors, less than 85% were placed in the genetic ancestry cluster associated with self-reported Caucasian donors. The study was designed to test whether signatures of past pathogen exposure could be identified by cataloging public T cell receptors. Using immunosequencing, the study profiled T cell repertoires from 500 to 800 subjects and related those repertoires to cytomegalovirus serostatus. Along with the approximately 650-subject first cohort, a separate validation cohort of over a hundred different subjects was used. High-throughput TCR immunosequencing, statistical association of individual TCRs with disease status, and machine learning were combined to predict cytomegalovirus infection status. To study patterns of TCR occurrence, a later analysis re-analyzed previously published TCR beta repertoires from 600 to 750 donors and added high-resolution HLA genotyping. Rather than drawing on any new phenotypic data, the later analysis identified candidate immune exposures from TCR beta sequences and the way those sequences occurred across donors. An earlier analysis of approximately 640 of the donors applied high-throughput TCR beta sequencing to assess whether each TCR beta V gene segment acted as functional or pseudogenic. Alongside the repertoire data, information on donor age, sex, ethnicity and CMV serostatus was compiled. A later genetic analysis used genome-wide SNP genotypes for 398 of the 666 donors, treating that subset as a discovery cohort. All discovery cohort repertoires had been generated on a single sequencing platform. Class I and class II HLA loci were covered by the typing at four-digit resolution. Typing coverage differed by locus: A, B, C, DRB1 and DQB1 were typed in roughly 620-630 donors, DQA1 in about 510, DPA1 in 600 to 610, and DPB1 in approximately 450. About five DR-DQ haplotypes were treated as single units for association and clustering because of strong linkage in the cohort. Across approximately 400 genotyped donors of the cohort, an average of approximately 240,000 unique TCR beta nucleotide sequences per donor were sequenced, and approximately 19% of those sequences were non-productive. Paper-wide results and their limitations: Approximately 16 rarely observed V segments, including chromosome 9 orphons, were excluded from the earlier analysis of some 590 of the donors because counts were too low. When HLA alleles, especially DR and DQ, strongly co-occurred, attributing TCR associations to individual alleles was difficult. Linkage disequilibrium might explain the correlated functional status among segregating V segments, but an unknown experimental factor could not be excluded. The 87-base-pair reads could not distinguish some IMGT-functional V segments, including TRBV6-2 and TRBV6-3, so those segments were excluded. The study gave a list of around 170 TCR beta chains associated with cytomegalovirus. Sequencing depth was assumed to be roughly uniform across donors in the presence/absence analyses, though that assumption may not hold. A cluster of highly shared sequence variants was judged likely to represent a technical artifact of the sequencing pipeline. This cohort had only TCR beta chains sequenced, and the lack of alpha or paired-chain data limited which features could be detected. Compared with equally common non-associated chains, HLA-associated TCR beta chains in a later analysis were more clonally expanded and had lower generation probabilities. For the cohort, immune exposure information was limited to CMV serostatus. In a later genetic analysis, fewer N-insertions in productive TCRs were reported among donors in an Asian-associated ancestry cluster than the roughly 670-donor mean. Most TCR sequences were observed very rarely across donors, whereas some public TCRs were present in many individuals. Cytomegalovirus status was reported to be diagnosed by the classifier with high specificity and sensitivity in both the original and validation cohorts. In a later analysis, around 15,000 TCR beta sequences were associated with specific HLA alleles at a false discovery rate of 0.05. Because HLA typing was missing for some donors at each locus, association tests included only the typed subset. According to a later analysis, TCR association rates differed among HLA loci, with DRB1 alleles showing the most associated TCRs and HLA-C alleles showing the fewest. The authors suggested that the approach could potentially be extended to other disease states and immunological phenotypes. In vitro tests confirmed that a few of the cytomegalovirus-associated TCR beta chains recognize cytomegalovirus antigens. An association between a missense DCLRE1C variant and V-gene and J-gene trimming of TCR beta chains was found in a later genetic analysis and replicated in an independent cohort. A later analysis reported that several top co-occurrence clusters appeared linked to parvovirus B19, influenza, CMV and Epstein-Barr virus. A further reported finding was that TCR beta sequences accurately predicted the HLA-A and HLA-B alleles for most subjects in the first cohort. An earlier analysis of around 540 of the donors showed that most TCR beta V segments appeared in productive rearrangements either about 87% or about 30% of the time, which broadly matched IMGT annotations. A later analysis found that most CMV-associated TCR beta chains appeared HLA-restricted, with HLA associations seemingly driven largely by CMV exposure.

Library preparation used the immunoSEQ multiplex PCR assay. A mixture of 60 forward primers for TCR Vbeta segments and 13 reverse primers for TCR Jbeta segments was used in the multiplex PCR. The CDR3 region of rearranged TCR beta genes was amplified from genomic DNA with a multiplex PCR assay. The amplified TCR beta libraries were sequenced on the Illumina HiSeq System as 87-base-pair reads. From the authors' description of their analysis: In a later analysis, roughly 80 million unique TCR beta chains were counted across the approximately 640 repertoires, and around 11 million of these chains were shared by at least two donors. A nearest-neighbor algorithm error-corrected the raw reads and collapsed the reads into unique sequences, merging closely related sequences to remove PCR and sequencing errors. Alignment of CDR3 sequences to IMGT reference sequences was used to assign V, D and J gene segments. For a sequence to be retained, a match of at least six nucleotides to both a V gene segment and a J gene segment was required. A rearrangement counted as productive if the CDR3 had no stop codons and remained in frame with V and J, and every other rearrangement counted as non-productive. Following IMGT convention, CDR3 was defined as the stretch from the second conserved V-encoded cysteine up to the conserved J-encoded phenylalanine. In an earlier analysis of roughly 580 of the donors, sequences lacking an unambiguous match to a single V gene segment were excluded. In an earlier analysis of roughly 500 of the donors, V segments were called functional above 56.7% productive rearrangements and were called segregating when the between-donor standard deviation exceeded 5%. A statistical classification framework was built to diagnose cytomegalovirus status from the catalog of TCR beta chain sequences. In a later analysis, TCR nucleotide sequences were compared against IMGT/GENE-DB human TR gene sequences so that V and J genes could be assigned. A later analysis assigned CDR3 sequences and most-parsimonious VDJ recombination scenarios with the TCRdist pipeline. In a later analysis, each TCR beta chain was defined by its CDR3 amino acid sequence together with its V-gene family, and reads without a unique V-gene family were excluded. To address suspected cross-contamination and a sequencing artifact, a later analysis removed 550 to 750 highly shared, low-generation-probability nucleotide sequences. In a later analysis, a clonal expansion index for each public chain was calculated from normalized within-repertoire ranks of inferred template counts. Generation probabilities in a later analysis came from a VDJ recombination model fitted to out-of-frame rearrangements, and those results were checked against IGoR. In a later analysis, TCR-TCR, TCR-HLA and TCR-CMV co-occurrence was scored with hypergeometric tests, and a repertoire-size bias correction was applied to TCR pairs. To estimate false discovery rates, a later analysis permuted the HLA or CMV assignments 20 times. In a later analysis, co-occurring TCRs were grouped with DBSCAN, and TCRdist sequence similarity was added when clustering was performed within HLA-allele-positive subsets. For co-occurrence clustering, repertoires with fewer than 30,000 or more than 120,000 public chains were excluded, along with several repertoires with anomalous nucleotide sharing. As stored in TCRdb, this immuneACCESS dataset retains in-frame rearrangements with V and J assigned. A fraction of the clones does not appear; measured against another copy, unresolved V genes explain less than half of the discrepancy, and the remainder lacks a known reason. D and trimming come from the DNA, and the V and J calls and clone size come from that table. In this sample the table shows some 140,000 clones, approximately 90% of which occur a single time. Roughly 5% of the sample lies in the top ten.

V is pared back by 5 bases and J by 0 bases, with 9 bases lying between the germline termini. Taken from cysteine to phenylalanine, the CDR3 has 14 residues. Of all the DNA, just the CDR3 is kept, 42 bases in frame from base 1. CDR1 and CDR2, looked up from the germline V gene, are SGHTA and FQGTGA. The chain is encoded by TRBV7-3 joined to TRBJ2-3, with the D gene not confidently named. The sample consisted of PBMCs. This clonotype originated in a woman in her 30s in good health and CMV-seronegative. The base sequence is TGTGCCAGCAGCGTCACGACTAGCACAGATACGCAGTATTTT. Its amino acids are CASSVTTSTDTQYF.